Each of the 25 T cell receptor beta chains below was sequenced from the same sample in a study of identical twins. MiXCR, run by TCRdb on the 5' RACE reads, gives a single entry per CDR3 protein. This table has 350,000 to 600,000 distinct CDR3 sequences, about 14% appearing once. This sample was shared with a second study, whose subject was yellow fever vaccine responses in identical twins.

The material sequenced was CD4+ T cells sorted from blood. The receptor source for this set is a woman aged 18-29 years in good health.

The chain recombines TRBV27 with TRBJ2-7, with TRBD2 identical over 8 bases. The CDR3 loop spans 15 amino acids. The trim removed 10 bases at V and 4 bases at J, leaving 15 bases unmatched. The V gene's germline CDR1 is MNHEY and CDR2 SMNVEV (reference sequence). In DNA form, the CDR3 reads TGTGCCACCTCCCGGGGGAGCGGGGGACTATACGAGCAGTACTTC. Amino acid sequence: CATSRGSGGLYEQYF.

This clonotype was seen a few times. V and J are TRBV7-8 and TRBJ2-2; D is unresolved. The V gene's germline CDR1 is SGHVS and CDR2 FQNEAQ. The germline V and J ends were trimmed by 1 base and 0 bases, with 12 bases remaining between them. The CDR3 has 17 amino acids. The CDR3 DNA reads TGTGCCAGCAGCTTAGTGGCATCCAGCTCGAACACCGGGGAGCTGTTTTTT. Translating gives CASSLVASSSNTGELFF.

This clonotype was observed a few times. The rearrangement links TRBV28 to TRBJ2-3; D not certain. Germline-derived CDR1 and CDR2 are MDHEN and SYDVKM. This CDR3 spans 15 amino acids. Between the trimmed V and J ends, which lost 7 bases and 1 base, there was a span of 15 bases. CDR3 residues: CASKMEPRGTDTQYF. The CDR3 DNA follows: TGTGCCAGCAAGATGGAACCGCGAGGCACAGATACGCAGTATTTT.

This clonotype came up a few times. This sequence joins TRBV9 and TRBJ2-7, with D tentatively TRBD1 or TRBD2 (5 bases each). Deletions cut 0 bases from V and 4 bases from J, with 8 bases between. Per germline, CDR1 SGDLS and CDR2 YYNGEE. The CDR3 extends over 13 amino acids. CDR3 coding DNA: TGTGCCAGCAGCGTAGGGGACGGATACGAGCAGTACTTC. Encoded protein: CASSVGDGYEQYF.

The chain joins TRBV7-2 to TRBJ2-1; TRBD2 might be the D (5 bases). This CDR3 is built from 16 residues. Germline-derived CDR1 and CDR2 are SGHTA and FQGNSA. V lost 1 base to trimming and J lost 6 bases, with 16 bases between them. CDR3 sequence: CASSLEWLAAVNEQFF. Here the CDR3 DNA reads TGTGCCAGCAGCTTAGAATGGCTAGCCGCCGTCAATGAGCAGTTCTTC.

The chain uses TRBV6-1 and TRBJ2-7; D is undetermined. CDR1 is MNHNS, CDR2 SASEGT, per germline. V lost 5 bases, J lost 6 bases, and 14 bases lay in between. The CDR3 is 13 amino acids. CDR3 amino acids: CASSLVNLREQYF. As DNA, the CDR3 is TGTGCCAGCAGTCTCGTTAACCTTCGCGAGCAGTACTTC.

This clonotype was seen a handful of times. CDR3 in DNA: TGTGCCAGCAGGAAATCTGATAGCAATCAGCCCCAGCATTTT. It encodes CASRKSDSNQPQHF. V gene TRBV11-2 combines with J gene TRBJ1-5; D not certain. The germline V gene has CDR1 SGHAT and CDR2 FQNNGV. This CDR3 contains 14 residues. With 6 bases removed from V and 0 bases from J, the gap between germline ends came to 9 bases.

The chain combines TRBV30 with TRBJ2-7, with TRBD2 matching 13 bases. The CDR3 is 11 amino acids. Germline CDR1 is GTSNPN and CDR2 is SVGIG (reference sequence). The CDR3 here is CAWDGLAGEPV. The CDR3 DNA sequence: TGTGCCTGGGATGGACTAGCGGGGGAACCTGTC.

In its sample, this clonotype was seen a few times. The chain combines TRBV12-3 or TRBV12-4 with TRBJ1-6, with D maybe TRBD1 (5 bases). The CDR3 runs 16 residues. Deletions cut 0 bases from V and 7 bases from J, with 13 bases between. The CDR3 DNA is TGTGCCAGCAGTTTAGCATCTAGACAGCAAAATTCACCCCTCCACTTT. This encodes CASSLASRQQNSPLHF.

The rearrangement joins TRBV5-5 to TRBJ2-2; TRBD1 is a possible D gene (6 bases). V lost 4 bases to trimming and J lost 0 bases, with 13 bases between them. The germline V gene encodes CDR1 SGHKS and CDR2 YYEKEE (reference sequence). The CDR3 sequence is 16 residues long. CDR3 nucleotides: TGTGCCAGCAGCCGACAAACAGGGACGAACACCGGGGAGCTGTTTTTT. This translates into CASSRQTGTNTGELFF.

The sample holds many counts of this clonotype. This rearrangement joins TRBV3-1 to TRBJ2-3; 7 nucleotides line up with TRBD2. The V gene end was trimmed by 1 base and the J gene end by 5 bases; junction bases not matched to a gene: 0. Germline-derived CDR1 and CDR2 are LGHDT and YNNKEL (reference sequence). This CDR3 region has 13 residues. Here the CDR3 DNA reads TGTGCCAGCAGCCAAGCGGGGGGAGATACGCAGTATTTT. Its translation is CASSQAGGDTQYF.

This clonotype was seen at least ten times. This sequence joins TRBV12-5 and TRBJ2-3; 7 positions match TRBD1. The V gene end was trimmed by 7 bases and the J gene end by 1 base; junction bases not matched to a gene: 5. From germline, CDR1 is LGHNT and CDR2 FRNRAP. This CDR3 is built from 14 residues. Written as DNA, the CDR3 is TGTGCTAGTGCCCCCGGACAGGGCACAGATACGCAGTATTTT. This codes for CASAPGQGTDTQYF.

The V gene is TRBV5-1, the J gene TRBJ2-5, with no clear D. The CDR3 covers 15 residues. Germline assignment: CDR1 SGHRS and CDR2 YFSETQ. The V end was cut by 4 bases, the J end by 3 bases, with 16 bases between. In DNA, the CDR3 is TGCGCCAGCAGCCCTGACGGCTCCGGAGAAGAGACCCAGTACTTC. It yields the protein CASSPDGSGEETQYF.

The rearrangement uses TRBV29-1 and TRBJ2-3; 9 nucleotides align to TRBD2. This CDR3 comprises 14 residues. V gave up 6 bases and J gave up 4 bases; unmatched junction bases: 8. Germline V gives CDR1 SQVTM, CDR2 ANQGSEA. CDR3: CSVVAGVRADTQYF. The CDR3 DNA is TGCAGCGTGGTAGCGGGAGTGCGTGCAGATACGCAGTATTTT.

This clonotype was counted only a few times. CDR3 sequence reads: CSVAGTGFADTQYF. As DNA, the CDR3 is TGCAGCGTTGCCGGGACAGGCTTTGCAGATACGCAGTATTTT. The chain links TRBV29-1 to TRBJ2-3; 8 bases map to TRBD1. Per the germline V gene, CDR1 is SQVTM and CDR2 is ANQGSEA. The CDR3 has 14 amino acids. The V segment lost 4 bases and the J segment 4 bases; nucleotides outside the gene matches: 7.

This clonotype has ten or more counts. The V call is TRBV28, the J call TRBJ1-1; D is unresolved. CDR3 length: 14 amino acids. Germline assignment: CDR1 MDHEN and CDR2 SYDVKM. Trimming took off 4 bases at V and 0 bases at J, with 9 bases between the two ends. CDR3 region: CASSSTHLNTEAFF. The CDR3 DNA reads TGTGCCAGCAGTTCGACACATCTGAACACTGAAGCTTTCTTT.

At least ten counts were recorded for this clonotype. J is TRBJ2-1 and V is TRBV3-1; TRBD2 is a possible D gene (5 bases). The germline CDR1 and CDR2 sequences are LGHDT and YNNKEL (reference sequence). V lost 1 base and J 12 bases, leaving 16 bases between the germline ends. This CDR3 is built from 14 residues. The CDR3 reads CASSQGMVPAGQFF. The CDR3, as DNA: TGTGCCAGCAGCCAAGGAATGGTCCCGGCGGGGCAGTTCTTC.

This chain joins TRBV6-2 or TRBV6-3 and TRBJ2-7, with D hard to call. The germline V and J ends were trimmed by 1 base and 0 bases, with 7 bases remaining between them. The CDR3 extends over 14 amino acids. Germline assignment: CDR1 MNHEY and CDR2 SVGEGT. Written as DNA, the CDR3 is TGTGCCAGCAGTTACTTGACGGACTCCTACGAGCAGTACTTC. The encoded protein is CASSYLTDSYEQYF.

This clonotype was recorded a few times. The CDR3 is CASSTTTGNTEAFF. The CDR3 region has the DNA TGCGCCAGCAGCACCACAACCGGGAACACTGAAGCTTTCTTT. The chain carries TRBV5-1 and TRBJ1-1, with unresolved D. V was cut by 4 bases and J by 1 base, with 11 bases left in between. CDR1 and CDR2 (germline): SGHRS, YFSETQ. The CDR3 consists of 14 residues.

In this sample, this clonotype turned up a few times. This CDR3 reads CASSASSGGAADTQYF. In DNA form, the CDR3 reads TGTGCCAGCAGCGCTTCAAGCGGGGGGGCAGCAGATACGCAGTATTTT. The chain joins TRBV6-1 to TRBJ2-3, with 10 bases that match TRBD2. CDR1 is MNHNS, CDR2 SASEGT, per germline. The CDR3 length is 16 residues. The V segment lost 6 bases and the J segment 4 bases; nucleotides outside the gene matches: 10.

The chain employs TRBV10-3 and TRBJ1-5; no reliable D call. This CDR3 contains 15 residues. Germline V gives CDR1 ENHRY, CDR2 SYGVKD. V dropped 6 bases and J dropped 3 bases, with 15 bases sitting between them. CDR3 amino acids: CAISHATDYNQPQHF. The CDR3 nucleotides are TGTGCCATCAGCCATGCTACGGACTACAATCAGCCCCAGCATTTT.

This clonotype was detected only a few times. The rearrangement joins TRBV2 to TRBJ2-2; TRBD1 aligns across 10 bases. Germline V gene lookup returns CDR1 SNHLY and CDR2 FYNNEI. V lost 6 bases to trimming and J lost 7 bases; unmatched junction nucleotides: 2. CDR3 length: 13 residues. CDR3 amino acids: CASSGQGDGELFF. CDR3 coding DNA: TGTGCCAGCAGCGGACAGGGGGACGGGGAGCTGTTTTTT.

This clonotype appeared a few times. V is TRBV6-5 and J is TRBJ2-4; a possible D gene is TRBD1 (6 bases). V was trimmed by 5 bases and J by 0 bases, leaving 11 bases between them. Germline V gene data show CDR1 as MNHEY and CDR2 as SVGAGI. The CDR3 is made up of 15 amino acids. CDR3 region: CASSNGQPAKNIQYF. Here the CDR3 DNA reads TGTGCCAGCAGTAACGGACAGCCAGCCAAAAACATTCAGTACTTC.

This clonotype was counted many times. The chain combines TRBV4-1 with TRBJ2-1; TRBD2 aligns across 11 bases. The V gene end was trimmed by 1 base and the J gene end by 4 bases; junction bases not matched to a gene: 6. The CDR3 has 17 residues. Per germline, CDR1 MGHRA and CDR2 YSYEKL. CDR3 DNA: TGCGCCAGCAGCCAAGTAAGGACTAGCGGGCGATACAATGAGCAGTTCTTC. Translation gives CASSQVRTSGRYNEQFF.

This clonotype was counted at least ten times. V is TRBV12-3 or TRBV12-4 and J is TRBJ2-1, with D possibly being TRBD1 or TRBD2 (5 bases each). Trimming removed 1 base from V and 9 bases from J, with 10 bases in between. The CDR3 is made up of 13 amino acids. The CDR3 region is CASSLGRAGEQFF. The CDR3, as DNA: TGTGCCAGCAGTTTAGGCAGGGCGGGTGAGCAGTTCTTC.